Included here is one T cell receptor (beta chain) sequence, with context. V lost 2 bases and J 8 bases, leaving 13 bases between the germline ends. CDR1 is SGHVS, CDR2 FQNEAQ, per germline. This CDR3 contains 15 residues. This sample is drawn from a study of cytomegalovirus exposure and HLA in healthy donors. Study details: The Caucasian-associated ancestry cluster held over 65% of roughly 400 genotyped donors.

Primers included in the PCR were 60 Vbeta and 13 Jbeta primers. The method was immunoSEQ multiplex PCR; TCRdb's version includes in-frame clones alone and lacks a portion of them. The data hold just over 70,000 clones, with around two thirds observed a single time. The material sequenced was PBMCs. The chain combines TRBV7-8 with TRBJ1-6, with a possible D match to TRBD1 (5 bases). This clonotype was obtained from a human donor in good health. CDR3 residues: CASSLRSWGDSPLHF. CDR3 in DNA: TGTGCCAGCAGCTTAAGGTCCTGGGGGGATTCACCCCTCCACTTT.